These 22 T cell receptor beta chains were sequenced from one sample in a study of shared clonotypes between healthy human individuals. TCRdb's table, derived via immunoSEQ multiplex PCR, lists solely in-frame clones and lacks some. The profile shows some 630,000 clones, around 72% of them singletons. The material sequenced was memory CD4+ T cells sorted from blood. The subset denotes: CD45RA-negative fraction. Source of these receptors: a woman in her thirties in good health.

The chain links TRBV10-2 to TRBJ2-1; 14 bases are shared with TRBD2. CDR3 size: 15 residues. Losses at the gene ends were 6 bases for V and 9 bases for J; bases not matched to a gene: 7. Germline V gene lookup returns CDR1 WSHSY and CDR2 SAAADI. The CDR3 spells CASSRTSGRYAEQFF. The DNA of the CDR3 is TGCGCCAGCAGCCGGACTAGCGGGAGGTATGCTGAGCAGTTCTTC.

J is TRBJ2-7 and V is TRBV7-3; 11 nucleotides match TRBD2. CDR1 is SGHTA, CDR2 FQGTGA, per germline. The V segment lost 5 bases and the J segment 5 bases; nucleotides outside the gene matches: 8. This CDR3 region has 15 residues. The CDR3 loop reads CASSQATSGNNEQYF. In nucleotides, the CDR3 is TGTGCCAGCAGCCAGGCGACTAGCGGGAACAACGAGCAGTACTTC.

This clone was seen ten or more times. The chain joins TRBV7-9 to TRBJ2-1; possible D gene TRBD2, 5 bases. Germline lookup yields CDR1 SEHNR and CDR2 FQNEAQ (reference sequence). This CDR3 is 15 amino acids long. Trimming shortened V by 2 bases and J by 8 bases, and 16 bases separated the two germline ends. The chain's CDR3 is CASSLTSSNWHEQFF. The CDR3 coding sequence is TGTGCCAGCAGCTTAACGTCTAGCAATTGGCATGAGCAGTTCTTC.

This clone has just one count. The chain carries TRBV21-1 and TRBJ1-2. TRBV21-1 is a recognized pseudogene. This CDR3 is 14 amino acids long. The DNA for the CDR3 is TGTGCCAGCCCTAACGGACGGGTGCAAGCGGGCTACACCTTC. Encoded protein: CASPNGRVQAGYTF.

The chain uses TRBV19 and TRBJ2-2; a weak D match, TRBD2 (5 bases). V dropped 4 bases and J dropped 2 bases, with 11 bases sitting between them. The V gene's germline CDR1 is LNHDA and CDR2 SQIVND (reference sequence). This CDR3 has 15 residues. The CDR3 coding sequence is TGTGCCAGTAGTAGGCCTAGCCATAACACCGGGGAGCTGTTTTTT. It is translated as CASSRPSHNTGELFF.

This clone was counted many times. The genes are TRBV29-1 and TRBJ2-7; either TRBD1 or TRBD2 may fit D (5 bases each). Trimming removed 4 bases from V and 4 bases from J, with 14 bases in between. Germline V gives CDR1 SQVTM, CDR2 ANQGSEA. The length of the CDR3 is 13 residues. DNA for the CDR3: TGCAGCGTTGGATTTAGGGGAGCGTACGAGCAGTACTTC. As protein: CSVGFRGAYEQYF.

The chain couples TRBV19 to TRBJ1-1, with D possibly being TRBD1 (5 bases). With 1 base removed from V and 9 bases from J, the gap between germline ends came to 12 bases. Per the germline V gene, CDR1 is LNHDA and CDR2 is SQIVND (reference sequence). The CDR3 totals 13 residues. CDR3 sequence: CASSIAGQAKAFF. Here the CDR3 DNA reads TGTGCCAGTAGTATAGCAGGGCAGGCGAAAGCTTTCTTT.

V gene TRBV4-2 combines with J gene TRBJ1-5, with TRBD1 as a possible D gene (5 bases). CDR1 and CDR2 (germline): LGHNA, YNFKEQ. CDR3 length: 16 residues. The V end was cut by 2 bases, the J end by 1 base, with 12 bases between. The CDR3 here is CASSQTGTESNQPQHF. The CDR3 DNA follows: TGTGCCAGCAGCCAAACCGGGACGGAAAGCAATCAGCCCCAGCATTTT.

CDR3 DNA sequence: TGTGCCAGCAGTCAAATAGTACTAACCTACAATGAGCAGTTCTTC. Protein product: CASSQIVLTYNEQFF. The chain has TRBV7-2 and TRBJ2-1; no clear D gene. V was pared by 6 bases and J by 2 bases, with 14 bases between. The CDR3 loop spans 15 amino acids. CDR1 is SGHTA and CDR2 is FQGNSA in the germline V gene.

V is TRBV30 and J is TRBJ1-5; D might be TRBD1 (6 bases). The length of the CDR3 is 13 residues. Trimming left V 4 bases short and J 2 bases short, with 9 bases between. Germline V gives CDR1 GTSNPN, CDR2 SVGIG (reference sequence). CDR3 sequence reads: CAWKGQGNQPQHF. As DNA, the CDR3 is TGTGCCTGGAAGGGACAAGGCAATCAGCCCCAGCATTTT.

The CDR3 nucleotides are TGTGCCAGCAGCTTGGGGGCGCAAGAGACCCAGTACTTC. Translation: CASSLGAQETQYF. The rearrangement links TRBV7-9 to TRBJ2-5, with a possible D match to TRBD1 (6 bases). CDR3 size: 13 residues. Trimming pared 3 bases from V and 2 bases from J, leaving 7 bases between. Per the germline V gene, CDR1 is SEHNR and CDR2 is FQNEAQ (reference sequence).

The rearrangement joins TRBV9 to TRBJ1-5, with D perhaps TRBD1 (6 bases). V lost 4 bases and J 4 bases, leaving 9 bases between the germline ends. The CDR3 consists of 13 residues. Germline CDR1 reads SGDLS; CDR2 reads YYNGEE. The CDR3 coding sequence is TGTGCCAGCAGCCTAGGACAGAATCAGCCCCAGCATTTT. Protein: CASSLGQNQPQHF.

This chain joins TRBV7-6 and TRBJ2-7; a possible D gene is TRBD1 (5 bases). Trimming cost V 6 bases and J 2 bases, with 11 bases left between them. The V gene's germline CDR1 is SGHVS and CDR2 FNYEAQ. There are 13 residues in the CDR3. CDR3 amino acids: CASRDPGTYEQYF. The CDR3 nucleotides are TGTGCCAGCAGGGACCCAGGGACCTACGAGCAGTACTTC. The full variable domain, with the rest looked up from reference TRBV7-6 and TRBJ2-7, is GAGVSQSPRYKVTKRGQDVALRCDPISGHVSLYWYRQALGQGPEFLTYFNYEAQQDKSGLPNDRFSAERPEGSISTLTIQRTEQRDSAMYRCASRDPGTYEQYFGPGTRLTVT.

This clone was recorded many times. The V and J genes are TRBV6-1 and TRBJ2-7, with 8 bases matching TRBD2. CDR3 length equals 13 residues. V dropped 8 bases and J dropped 7; count of bases not matched to a gene: 10. The germline V gene has CDR1 MNHNS and CDR2 SASEGT. CDR3 sequence reads: CASSGLGSGEQYF. The CDR3 coding sequence is TGTGCCAGCTCGGGACTAGGCAGTGGTGAGCAGTACTTC.

Worth noting for this clone: This sample includes further DNA sequences coding for the same CDR3. The chain uses TRBV7-6 and TRBJ2-1; D uncertain. V lost 0 bases and J 6 bases, leaving 9 bases between the germline ends. The germline V gene encodes CDR1 SGHVS and CDR2 FNYEAQ. The CDR3 is 14 residues long. The CDR3 loop reads CASSLALVPNEQFF. The CDR3 region has the DNA TGTGCCAGCAGCTTAGCCCTAGTTCCCAATGAGCAGTTCTTC.

The J gene is TRBJ2-7, the V gene TRBV18, with D possibly matching TRBD2 (7 bases). The CDR3 contains 16 residues. The germline V gene encodes CDR1 KGHSH and CDR2 LQKENI. The V end lost 3 bases, the J end lost 6 bases, and 21 bases lay between the germline ends. The CDR3 loop is CASSPRTRGNRAEQYF. DNA for the CDR3: TGTGCCAGCTCACCTAGGACTAGGGGGAACCGAGCCGAGCAGTACTTC.

This clone was observed many times. The chain recombines TRBV5-1 with TRBJ1-1, with a tentative D call TRBD1 (6 bases). This CDR3 is built from 14 residues. Germline assignment: CDR1 SGHRS and CDR2 YFSETQ. Deletions cut 5 bases from V and 4 bases from J, with 15 bases between. CDR3: CASRFREGGTEAFF. The CDR3 DNA reads TGCGCCAGCAGGTTTAGGGAAGGGGGCACTGAAGCTTTCTTT. Using reference TRBV5-1 and TRBJ1-1 for the parts outside the CDR3, the full variable domain is KAGVTQTPRYLIKTRGQQVTLSCSPISGHRSVSWYQQTPGQGLQFLFEYFSETQRNKGNFPGRFSGRQFSNSRSEMNVSTLELGDSALYLCASRFREGGTEAFFGQGTRLTVV.

The CDR3 region is CASSWELAEAYEQYF. The DNA for the CDR3 is TGTGCCAGCAGTTGGGAACTAGCGGAGGCGTACGAGCAGTACTTC. The V gene is TRBV6-1, the J gene TRBJ2-7; 8 nucleotides line up with TRBD2. The CDR3 length is 15 residues. Germline V CDR1 and CDR2: MNHNS, SASEGT. V gave up 5 bases and J gave up 4 bases; unmatched junction bases: 10.

The chain joins TRBV28 to TRBJ2-1, with a weak D call TRBD1 (6 bases). Germline V gives CDR1 MDHEN, CDR2 SYDVKM. The CDR3 is 15 residues long. The V end lost 6 bases, the J end lost 5 bases, and 17 bases lay between the germline ends. The CDR3 is CASRWVGQKNNEQFF. The CDR3 DNA is TGTGCCAGCAGATGGGTTGGACAGAAGAACAATGAGCAGTTCTTC.

As concerns this clone: This may stem from a read error, because a much larger clone lies one nucleotide away. This same CDR3 is encoded by further DNA sequences in the sample. This rearrangement joins TRBV7-8 to TRBJ1-2; the D gene is possibly TRBD1 (5 bases). V lost 5 bases and J lost 3, with 19 bases in between. Germline lookup yields CDR1 SGHVS and CDR2 FQNEAQ. The CDR3 length is 16 residues. The CDR3 here is CASSPRNQGGDYGYTF. CDR3 nucleotide sequence: TGTGCCAGCAGCCCCCGAAACCAGGGTGGTGACTATGGCTACACCTTC.

CDR3: CAVQGHVAGRRQGNYGYTF. The DNA for the CDR3 is TGTGCCGTGCAGGGGCATGTGGCCGGGCGAAGACAGGGGAACTATGGCTACACCTTC. The chain couples TRBV28 to TRBJ1-2, with 8 positions matching TRBD1. The germline V gene encodes CDR1 MDHEN and CDR2 SYDVKM. There are 19 residues in the CDR3. J was trimmed by 2 bases and V by 11 bases; bases with no gene match: 25.

J is TRBJ1-1 and V is TRBV6-1, with D hard to call. The V gene lost 5 bases and the J gene lost 8 bases, with 15 bases spanning the gap. There are 13 residues in the CDR3. Germline V lookup: CDR1 MNHNS, CDR2 SASEGT. In nucleotides, the CDR3 is TGTGCCAGCAGTCAACAGAGTACCGAGGAAGCTTTCTTT. Translated: CASSQQSTEEAFF.